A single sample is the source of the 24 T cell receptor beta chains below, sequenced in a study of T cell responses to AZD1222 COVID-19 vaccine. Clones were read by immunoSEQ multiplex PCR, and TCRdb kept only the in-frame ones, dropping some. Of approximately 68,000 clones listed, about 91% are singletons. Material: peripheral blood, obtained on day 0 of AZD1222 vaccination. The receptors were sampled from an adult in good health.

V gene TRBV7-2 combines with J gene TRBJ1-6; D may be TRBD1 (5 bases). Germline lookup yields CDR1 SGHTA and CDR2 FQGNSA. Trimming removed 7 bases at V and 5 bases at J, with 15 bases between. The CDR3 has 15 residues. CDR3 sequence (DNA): TGTGCCAGCAATGTACGGGGCCTAGATAATTCACCCCTCCACTTT. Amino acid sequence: CASNVRGLDNSPLHF.

The CDR3 reads CASSQGLGETQYF. The CDR3 DNA reads as TGTGCCAGCTCACAGGGTCTAGGCGAGACCCAGTACTTC. This chain joins TRBV18 and TRBJ2-5; no clear D gene. V was clipped by 4 bases and J by 5 bases, with 11 bases between them. Per the germline V gene, CDR1 is KGHSH and CDR2 is LQKENI. The length of the CDR3 is 13 residues. Supplemented by reference TRBV18 and TRBJ2-5, the full variable domain reads NAGVMQNPRHLVRRRGQEARLRCSPMKGHSHVYWYRQLPEEGLKFMVYLQKENIIDESGMPKERFSAEFPKEGPSILRIQQVVRGDSAAYFCASSQGLGETQYFGPGTRLLVL.

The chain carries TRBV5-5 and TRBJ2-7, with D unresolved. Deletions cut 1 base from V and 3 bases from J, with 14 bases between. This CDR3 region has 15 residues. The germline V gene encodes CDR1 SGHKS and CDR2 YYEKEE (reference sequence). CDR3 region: CASSLIGQPLYEQYF. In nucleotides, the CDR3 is TGTGCCAGCAGCTTGATTGGTCAGCCCCTCTACGAGCAGTACTTC.

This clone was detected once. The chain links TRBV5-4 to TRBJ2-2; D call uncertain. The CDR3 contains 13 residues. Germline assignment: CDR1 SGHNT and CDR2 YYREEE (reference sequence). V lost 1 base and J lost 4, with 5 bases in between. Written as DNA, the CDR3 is TGTGCCAGCAGCTTGTCCGCCACCGGGGAGCTGTTTTTT. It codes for CASSLSATGELFF.

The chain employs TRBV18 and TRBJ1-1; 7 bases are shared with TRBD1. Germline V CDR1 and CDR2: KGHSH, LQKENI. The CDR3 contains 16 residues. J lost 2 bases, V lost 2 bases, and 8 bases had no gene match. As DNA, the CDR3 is TGTGCCAGCTCACCAAACCACAGGGGCCCCAACACTGAAGCTTTCTTT. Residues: CASSPNHRGPNTEAFF.

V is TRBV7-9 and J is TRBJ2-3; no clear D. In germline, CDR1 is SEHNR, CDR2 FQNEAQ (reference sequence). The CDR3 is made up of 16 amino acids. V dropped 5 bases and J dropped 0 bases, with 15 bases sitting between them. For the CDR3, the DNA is TGTGCCAGCAGCGCGCTGAAGGGTCCTAGCACAGATACGCAGTATTTT. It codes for CASSALKGPSTDTQYF. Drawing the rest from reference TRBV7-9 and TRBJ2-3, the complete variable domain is DTGVSQNPRHKITKRGQNVTFRCDPISEHNRLYWYRQTLGQGPEFLTYFQNEAQLEKSRLLSDRFSAERPKGSFSTLEIQRTEQGDSAMYLCASSALKGPSTDTQYFGPGTRLTVL.

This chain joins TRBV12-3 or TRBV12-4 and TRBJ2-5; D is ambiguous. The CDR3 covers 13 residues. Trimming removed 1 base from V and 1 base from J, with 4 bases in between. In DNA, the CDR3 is TGTGCCAGCAGTTTAGGAACCCAAGAGACCCAGTACTTC. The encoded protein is CASSLGTQETQYF.

CDR3 nucleotides: TGTGCCATCAGGTTGGGACAGGGGGCGCGAAATGAGCAGTTCTTC. It translates to CAIRLGQGARNEQFF. The V call is TRBV10-3, the J call TRBJ2-1; 12 positions match TRBD1. V trimming: 6 bases; J trimming: 7 bases; junction bases outside the gene matches: 7. This CDR3 has 15 amino acids. CDR1 is ENHRY and CDR2 is SYGVKD in the germline V gene.

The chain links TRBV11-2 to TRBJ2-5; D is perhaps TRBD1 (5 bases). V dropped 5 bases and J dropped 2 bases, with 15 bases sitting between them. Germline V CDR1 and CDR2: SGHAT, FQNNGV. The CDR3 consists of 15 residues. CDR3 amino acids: CASSRGAGWQETQYF. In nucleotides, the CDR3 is TGTGCCAGCAGCCGTGGGGCAGGGTGGCAAGAGACCCAGTACTTC.

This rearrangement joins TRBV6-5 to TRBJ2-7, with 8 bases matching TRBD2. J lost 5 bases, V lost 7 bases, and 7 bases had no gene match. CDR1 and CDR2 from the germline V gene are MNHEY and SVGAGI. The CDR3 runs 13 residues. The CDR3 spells CASTGTSFNEQYF. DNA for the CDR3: TGTGCCAGCACCGGGACTAGTTTCAACGAGCAGTACTTC.

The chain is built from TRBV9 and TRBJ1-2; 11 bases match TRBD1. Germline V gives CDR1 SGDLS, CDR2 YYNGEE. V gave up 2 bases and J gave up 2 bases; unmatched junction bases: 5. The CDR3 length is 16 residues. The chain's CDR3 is CASSVGTGGMNYGYTF. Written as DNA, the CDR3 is TGTGCCAGCAGCGTCGGGACAGGGGGTATGAACTATGGCTACACCTTC.

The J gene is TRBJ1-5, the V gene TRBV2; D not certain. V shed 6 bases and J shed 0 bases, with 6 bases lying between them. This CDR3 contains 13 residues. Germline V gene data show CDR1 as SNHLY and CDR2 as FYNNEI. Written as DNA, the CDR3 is TGTGCCAGCAGGGAAATTAGCAATCAGCCCCAGCATTTT. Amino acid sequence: CASREISNQPQHF.

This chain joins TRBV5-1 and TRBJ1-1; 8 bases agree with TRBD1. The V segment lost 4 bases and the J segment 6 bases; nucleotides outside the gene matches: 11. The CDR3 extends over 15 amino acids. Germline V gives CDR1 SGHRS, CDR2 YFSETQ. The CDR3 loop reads CASSPGPGQGSEAFF. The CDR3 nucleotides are TGCGCCAGCAGCCCTGGGCCCGGACAGGGATCTGAAGCTTTCTTT.

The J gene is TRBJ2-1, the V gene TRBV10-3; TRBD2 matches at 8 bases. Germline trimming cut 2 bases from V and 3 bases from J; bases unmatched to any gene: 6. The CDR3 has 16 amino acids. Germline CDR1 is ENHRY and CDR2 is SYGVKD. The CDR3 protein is CAISETSGPLYNEQFF. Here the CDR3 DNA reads TGTGCCATCAGTGAGACTAGCGGTCCCCTCTACAATGAGCAGTTCTTC.

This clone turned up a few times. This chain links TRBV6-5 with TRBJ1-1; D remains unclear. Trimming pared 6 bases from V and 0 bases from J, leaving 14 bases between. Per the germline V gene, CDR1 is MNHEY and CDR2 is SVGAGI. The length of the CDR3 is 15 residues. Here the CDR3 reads CASRPTERLNTEAFF. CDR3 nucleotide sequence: TGTGCCAGCAGACCCACAGAGAGACTGAACACTGAAGCTTTCTTT.

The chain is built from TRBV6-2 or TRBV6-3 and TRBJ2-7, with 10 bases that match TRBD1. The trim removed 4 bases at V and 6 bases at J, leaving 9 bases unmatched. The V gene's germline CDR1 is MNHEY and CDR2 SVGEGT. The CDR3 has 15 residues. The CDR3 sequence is CASSFTGDRGVEQYF. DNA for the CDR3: TGTGCCAGCAGTTTCACGGGGGACAGGGGAGTCGAGCAGTACTTC.

CDR3 nucleotide sequence: TGTGCCAGCAGACGGACAGGGAAGTTCGAGCAGTACTTC. Its translation: CASRRTGKFEQYF. The chain uses TRBV27 and TRBJ2-7; 8 positions agree with TRBD1. The CDR3 runs 13 residues. V shed 6 bases and J 6 bases; nucleotides not matched to a gene: 7. Germline loops: CDR1 MNHEY, CDR2 SMNVEV (reference sequence).

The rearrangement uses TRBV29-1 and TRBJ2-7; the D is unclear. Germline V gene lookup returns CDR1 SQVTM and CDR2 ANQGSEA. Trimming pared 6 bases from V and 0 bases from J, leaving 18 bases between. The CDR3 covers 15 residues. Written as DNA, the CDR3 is TGCAGCGTACGCTCGGTAGAGGCGTCCTCCTACGAGCAGTACTTC. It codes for CSVRSVEASSYEQYF.

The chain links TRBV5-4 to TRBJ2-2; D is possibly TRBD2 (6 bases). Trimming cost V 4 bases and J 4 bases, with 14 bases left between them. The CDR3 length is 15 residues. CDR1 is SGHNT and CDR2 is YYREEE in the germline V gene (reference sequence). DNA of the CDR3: TGTGCCAGCAGCGGGCGGGAAGGCCTCACCGGGGAGCTGTTTTTT. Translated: CASSGREGLTGELFF.

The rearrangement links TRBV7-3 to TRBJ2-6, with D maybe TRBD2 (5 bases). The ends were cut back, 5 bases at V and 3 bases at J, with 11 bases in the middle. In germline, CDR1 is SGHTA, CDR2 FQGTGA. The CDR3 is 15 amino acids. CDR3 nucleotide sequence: TGTGCCAGCAGCCCGGGATGGGGTGGGGCCAACGTCCTGACTTTC. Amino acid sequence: CASSPGWGGANVLTF. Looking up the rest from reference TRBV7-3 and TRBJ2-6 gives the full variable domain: GAGVSQTPSNKVTEKGKYVELRCDPISGHTALYWYRQSLGQGPEFLIYFQGTGAADDSGLPNDRFFAVRPEGSVSTLKIQRTERGDSAVYLCASSPGWGGANVLTFGAGSRLTVL.

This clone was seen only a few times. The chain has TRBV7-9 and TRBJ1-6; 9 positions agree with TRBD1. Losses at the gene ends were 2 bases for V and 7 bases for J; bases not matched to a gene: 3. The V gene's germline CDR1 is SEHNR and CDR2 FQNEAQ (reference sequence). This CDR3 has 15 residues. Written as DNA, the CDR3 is TGTGCCAGCAGCTTAAGTGGACAGGGGAATTCACCCCTCCACTTT. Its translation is CASSLSGQGNSPLHF. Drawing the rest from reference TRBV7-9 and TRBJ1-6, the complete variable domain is DTGVSQNPRHKITKRGQNVTFRCDPISEHNRLYWYRQTLGQGPEFLTYFQNEAQLEKSRLLSDRFSAERPKGSFSTLEIQRTEQGDSAMYLCASSLSGQGNSPLHFGNGTRLTVT.

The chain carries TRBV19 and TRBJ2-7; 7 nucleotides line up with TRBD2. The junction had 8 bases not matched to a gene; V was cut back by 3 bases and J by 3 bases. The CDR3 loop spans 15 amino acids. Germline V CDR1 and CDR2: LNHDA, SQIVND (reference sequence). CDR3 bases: TGTGCCAGTAGTATCGGGCTAGCGGCACACTACGAGCAGTACTTC. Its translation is CASSIGLAAHYEQYF.

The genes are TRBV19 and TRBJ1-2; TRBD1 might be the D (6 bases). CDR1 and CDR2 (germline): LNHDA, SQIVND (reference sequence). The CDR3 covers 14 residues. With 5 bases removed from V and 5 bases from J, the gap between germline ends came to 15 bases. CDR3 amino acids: CASSLGGDFYGYTF. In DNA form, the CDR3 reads TGTGCCAGTAGTCTAGGGGGAGACTTTTATGGCTACACCTTC.

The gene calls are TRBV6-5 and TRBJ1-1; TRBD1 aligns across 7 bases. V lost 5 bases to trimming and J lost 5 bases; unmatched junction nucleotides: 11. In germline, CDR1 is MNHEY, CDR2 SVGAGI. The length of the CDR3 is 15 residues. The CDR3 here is CASSLYPTGRTEAFF. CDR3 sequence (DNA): TGTGCCAGCAGTCTATACCCGACAGGGCGGACTGAAGCTTTCTTT.